Listed below are T cell receptor beta chains from one sample, sequenced in a study of T cell responses to AZD1222 COVID-19 vaccine. Profiled with immunoSEQ multiplex PCR; TCRdb holds only in-frame clones, not every one. This sample carries 90,000 to 110,000 clones, approximately 91% of them seen once, and the ten largest clones take approximately 7.6%. The sequenced sample was peripheral blood, obtained on day 0 of AZD1222 vaccination. The origin of the receptors is an adult in good health. CDR3s include the opening cysteine and the closing phenylalanine or tryptophan. A D gene is named only where the DNA matches it firmly. Where a row states a size, it is once, few, many or the class of an expanded clone; other rows omit it.

v_gene	abundance	j_gene	d_gene	CDR3nt	CDR3aa
TRBV19	-	TRBJ1-1	-	TGTGCCAGTAGTTACCGACTGAACACTGAAGCTTTCTTT	CASSYRLNTEAFF
TRBV2	-	TRBJ2-1	-	TGTGCCAGCACCATGACAGGTGCCTACAATGAGCAGTTCTTC	CASTMTGAYNEQFF
TRBV5-6	-	TRBJ2-7	TRBD2	TGTGCCAGCAGTCCGTCCCGGGACTACCTCTACGAGCAGTACTTC	CASSPSRDYLYEQYF
TRBV6-2/TRBV6-3	-	TRBJ2-2	-	TGTGCCAGCAGTTACCTACTAACAGTGAACACCGGGGAGCTGTTTTTT	CASSYLLTVNTGELFF
TRBV3-1/TRBV3-2	-	TRBJ1-2	TRBD1	TGTGCCAGCAAAGGGACAGCTTATGGCTACACCTTC	CASKGTAYGYTF
TRBV7-2	-	TRBJ2-7	-	TGTGCCAGCAGCTTAGGAAGGGCCTACGAGCAGTACTTC	CASSLGRAYEQYF
TRBV19	-	TRBJ2-7	-	TGTGCCAGTACCACCATAGGGGTTGAGCAGTACTTC	CASTTIGVEQYF
TRBV7-3	-	TRBJ2-5	TRBD1	TGTGCCAGCAGCTCGGGGGGACAGGGAGGTTGGGAGACCCAGTACTTC	CASSSGGQGGWETQYF
TRBV10-2	-	TRBJ2-2	-	TGCGCCAGCAGGCTAGCAGGCACCGGGGAGCTGTTTTTT	CASRLAGTGELFF
TRBV6-6	once	TRBJ2-2	TRBD1	TGTGCCAGCAGTTCCCGGACAGGGGGCGGGGAGCTGTTTTTT	CASSSRTGGGELFF
TRBV27	-	TRBJ1-6	TRBD1	TGTGCCAGCAGTACACCGGGACAGGGCAATTCACCCCTCCACTTT	CASSTPGQGNSPLHF
TRBV29-1	-	TRBJ1-2	-	TGCAGCGTCCGGACCCTAGAGAACTATGGCTACACCTTC	CSVRTLENYGYTF
TRBV14	-	TRBJ2-2	-	TGTGCCAGCAGCCACCCTCCCGCCCACACCGGGGAGCTGTTTTTT	CASSHPPAHTGELFF
TRBV11-2	-	TRBJ1-2	-	TGTGCCAGCAGCTTTGGGTATCTCGTCGCGGACTACACCTTC	CASSFGYLVADYTF
TRBV18	-	TRBJ2-7	-	TGTGCCAGCTCACCCTCGGGGACCTACGAGCAGTACTTC	CASSPSGTYEQYF
TRBV6-5	-	TRBJ1-1	TRBD1	TGTGCCAGTGTGACTGACAGGGTAGGAACTGAAGCTTTCTTT	CASVTDRVGTEAFF
TRBV5-1	-	TRBJ2-7	-	TGCGCCAGCAGCTTACAGGGCTACGAGCAGTACTTC	CASSLQGYEQYF
TRBV3-1/TRBV3-2	-	TRBJ1-5	-	TGTGCCAGCAGCCAAGGGTATCTGGGGAGCAATCAGCCCCAGCATTTT	CASSQGYLGSNQPQHF
TRBV18	-	TRBJ2-3	-	TGTGCCAGCTCACCACCGAATGATGGCACAGATACGCAGTATTTT	CASSPPNDGTDTQYF
TRBV2	-	TRBJ2-5	-	TGTGCCAGCAGTGAAGTACCCCAAGAGACCCAGTACTTC	CASSEVPQETQYF
TRBV6-5	-	TRBJ2-3	-	TGTGCCAGCAGCTCTAGCGAGCTCTACACAGATACGCAGTATTTT	CASSSSELYTDTQYF
TRBV30	-	TRBJ2-3	TRBD2	TGTGCCTGGAGTCTTACGCGGGAGCGGGGGAACACAGATACGCAGTATTTT	CAWSLTRERGNTDTQYF
TRBV7-9	-	TRBJ1-2	-	TGTGCCAGCAGTTTCCACCGTTCCTATGGCTACACCTTC	CASSFHRSYGYTF
TRBV12-3/TRBV12-4	-	TRBJ1-3	-	TGTGCCAGCACGGGCGGTGGAAACACCATATATTTT	CASTGGGNTIYF
TRBV11-1	-	TRBJ1-1	-	TGTGCCAGCAGCTTAGAGAACAGGGTTACTGAAGCTTTCTTT	CASSLENRVTEAFF
TRBV27	-	TRBJ2-7	-	TGTGCCAGCAGTCAAGTAGGGGACCCCTACGAGCAGTACTTC	CASSQVGDPYEQYF
TRBV25-1	-	TRBJ2-7	-	TGTGCCAGCGGGTACTCCTACGAGCAGTACTTC	CASGYSYEQYF
TRBV7-3	-	TRBJ2-1	-	TGTGCCAGCAGCAACTGGCAGAGCGGTGAGCAGTTCTTC	CASSNWQSGEQFF
TRBV12-3/TRBV12-4	-	TRBJ1-6	-	TGTGCCAGCAGTTTGTACAAGTCGGCACCCCTCCACTTT	CASSLYKSAPLHF
TRBV6-5	-	TRBJ1-2	-	TGTGCCAGCAGTTACCGGGCACAGGGAGGCAAAGGCTACACCTTC	CASSYRAQGGKGYTF
TRBV6-5	-	TRBJ2-7	TRBD2	TGTGCCAGCAGACCACTAGCGAACAACGAGCAGTACTTC	CASRPLANNEQYF
TRBV5-1	-	TRBJ1-1	-	TGCGCCAGCAGCCGGATAAACGCTAACACTGAAGCTTTCTTT	CASSRINANTEAFF
TRBV15	-	TRBJ2-1	-	TGTGCCACCACCCAGGGGCGGGACTCCTACAATGAGCAGTTCTTC	CATTQGRDSYNEQFF
TRBV19	-	TRBJ1-5	-	TGTGCCAGTAGTCGACAGTTTAATCAGCCCCAGCATTTT	CASSRQFNQPQHF
TRBV7-6	-	TRBJ2-2	TRBD2	TGTGCCAGCAGCTTGGGACTAGCGGGAGTCACCGGGGAGCTGTTTTTT	CASSLGLAGVTGELFF
TRBV30	-	TRBJ2-7	-	TGTGCCGGAAGCCCGGGGGCCCCCTCCTACGAGCAGTACTTC	CAGSPGAPSYEQYF
TRBV9	-	TRBJ1-4	-	TGTGCCAGCTCTCGGGACCCAACGGGAAAACTGTTTTTT	CASSRDPTGKLFF
TRBV7-2	-	TRBJ2-1	-	TGTGCCAGCAGCTTTTTAGCGGTTTTAGGGGGGGGTGAGCAGTTCTTC	CASSFLAVLGGGEQFF
TRBV18	once	TRBJ2-1	TRBD2	TGTGCCAGCTCACCAAGGACTAGCGGGAGGAATTACAATGAGCAGTTCTTC	CASSPRTSGRNYNEQFF
TRBV29-1	once	TRBJ2-2	-	TGCAGCGTTGAAGAACTGGGGGCGGGCACCGGGGAGCTGTTTTTT	CSVEELGAGTGELFF
TRBV7-9	-	TRBJ1-2	TRBD1	TGTGCCAGCAGCTTAGGTGACAGGGATTTCGGAGGCTACACCTTC	CASSLGDRDFGGYTF
TRBV7-2	-	TRBJ2-1	-	TGTGCCAGCAGCTTTGGGGCGAGCTCCTACAATGAGCAGTTCTTC	CASSFGASSYNEQFF
TRBV7-2	-	TRBJ1-5	-	TGTGCCAGCAGCTTAAACGGGGCGAAGAACAATCAGCCCCAGCATTTT	CASSLNGAKNNQPQHF
TRBV4-3	few	TRBJ1-3	-	TGCGCCAGCAGCCAAGGGGCCTCTGGAAACACCATATATTTT	CASSQGASGNTIYF
TRBV3-1/TRBV3-2	-	TRBJ1-5	TRBD1	TGTGCCAGCAGCCCGACAGGGCCAGGTCAGCCCCAGCATTTT	CASSPTGPGQPQHF
TRBV19	-	TRBJ2-1	TRBD2	TGTGCCAGTAGCCTGACTAGCGGGATTAGTGTTGAGCAGTTCTTC	CASSLTSGISVEQFF
TRBV21-1	-	TRBJ2-4	-	TGTGCCAGCAGCAAAGACAGACCCGTGGCCAAAAACATTCAGTACTTC	CASSKDRPVAKNIQYF
TRBV23-1	-	TRBJ2-1	-	TGCGCCGCGACGGGTCCTCTACCTTCCTACAATGAGCAGTTCTTC	CAATGPLPSYNEQFF
TRBV5-4	-	TRBJ1-6	-	TGTGCCAGCAGCCACGGTCCGCCACCCCTCCACTTT	CASSHGPPPLHF